This TCR beta chain was obtained from a study of blood T cell repertoires in COVID-19 (TCRdb year 2020). Broadly, across the study: Collaborator samples came from the United States, Italy and Spain and covered acute and convalescent phases of COVID-19. Samples were obtained from the ongoing ImmuneRACE study (first 160 participants) and from roughly 1,300 subjects provided by 6 global collaborators. The material from the prospective study consisted of cDNA or gDNA derived from T cells, B-cell-depleted T cells, or PBMCs. The repertoires were made available in a free public database intended to serve as a resource for research on the immune response to SARS-CoV-2. Sample metadata almost always included a de-identified subject ID, COVID-19 status, age in years and sex. The dataset comprised deeply sampled blood TCRbeta repertoires from subjects exposed to, actively infected with, or recovered from COVID-19. HLA class I and class II types, where available, came from metadata supplied by the sample provider rather than from assay-based typing.

The CDR3 runs 16 amino acids, cysteine and phenylalanine included. The retained sequence is limited to the CDR3, 48 bases, with the frame set at the first base. The junction shows trimming of 0 bases on V and 7 bases on J, plus 16 bases between the germline ends. CDR1 and CDR2 (MNHEY, SVGEGT) derive from the germline V gene. Overall study outcomes, separate from this receptor: How much clinical and demographic metadata was included differed by source and by participant, and the metadata was provided uncurated.

On this clone: This receptor's antigen is unknown. No base qualities exist here, and no much larger clone lies one base off it.

Each collaborating institution followed its own protocols to collect whole blood in K2EDTA tubes. For TCRbeta analysis, collaborators shipped samples in one of three forms: frozen whole blood, isolated PBMCs, or DNA extracted from either of those sample types. TCRbeta CDR3 regions were amplified from genomic DNA using the immunoSEQ Assay, a bias-controlled multiplex PCR. For the original study's pipeline: The number of nucleated cells in each sample was estimated from the amplification of reference gene primers within the assay. Sequence reads were collapsed and filtered to measure the absolute abundance of every unique TCRbeta CDR3 rearrangement. Productive Simpson clonality was computed per sample as the square root of Simpson's diversity index over productive rearrangements. TCRdb took over this immuneACCESS table, retaining in-frame rearrangements with V and J assigned. Such tables are incomplete; in checked studies, under half of the missing clones stem from an unresolved V gene, and the remainder is unexplained. V, J and clone size are those of that table, while D and trimming were read from the DNA. Within this sample are tens of thousands of clones, with about nine tenths of them counted one time only. About a tenth of the sample belongs to the ten largest clones.

The receptor comes from a human donor in a cohort sampled during active COVID-19. The chain is assembled from TRBV6-2 or TRBV6-3 and TRBJ2-1; no D gene can be assigned with confidence. The sequenced sample was peripheral blood. The CDR3 protein sequence reads: CASSYSKYYGSNEQFF. The base sequence is TGTGCCAGCAGTTACTCGAAGTATTACGGGTCGAATGAGCAGTTCTTC.